Listed here are 18 T cell receptor beta chains from one sample, sequenced in a study of immune evolution from preneoplasia to lung adenocarcinoma. Only in-frame clones appear in the TCRdb table, and some are missing; sequencing was by immunoSEQ multiplex PCR. The sample consists of approximately 5,700 clones, over 65% of them appearing once. Sequencing was performed on FFPE lung adenocarcinoma in situ tissue. Source of these receptors: a person aged 60-79 years with lung adenocarcinoma.

This sequence joins TRBV5-6 and TRBJ1-3; no firm D call. Germline V gene data show CDR1 as SGHDT and CDR2 as YYEEEE. The CDR3 contains 13 residues. The ends were cut back, 0 bases at V and 2 bases at J, with 3 bases in the middle. CDR3 residues: CASSLGAGNTIYF. CDR3 in DNA: TGTGCCAGCAGCTTGGGAGCTGGAAACACCATATATTTT.

Only one count was recorded for this clone. This chain uses TRBV28 with TRBJ1-1, with 7 bases identical to TRBD1. Germline loops: CDR1 MDHEN, CDR2 SYDVKM. This CDR3 has 14 residues. The trim removed 6 bases at V and 0 bases at J, leaving 4 bases unmatched. CDR3 region: CASRWDSLNTEAFF. The CDR3 DNA sequence: TGTGCCAGCAGGTGGGACAGCTTGAACACTGAAGCTTTCTTT.

J is TRBJ2-7 and V is TRBV18; D gene uncertain. The CDR3 sequence is 14 residues long. V lost 0 bases and J 4 bases, leaving 10 bases between the germline ends. Germline-derived CDR1 and CDR2 are KGHSH and LQKENI. The chain's CDR3 is CASSPPVGDYEQYF. CDR3 DNA sequence: TGTGCCAGCTCACCACCGGTCGGCGATTACGAGCAGTACTTC.

This clone was observed a few times. The rearrangement links TRBV28 to TRBJ1-2, with D perhaps matching TRBD1 (6 bases). CDR3 length: 17 amino acids. Trimming took off 3 bases at V and 3 bases at J, with 20 bases between the two ends. Germline lookup yields CDR1 MDHEN and CDR2 SYDVKM. CDR3 sequence: CASSFRMTQGGYYGYTF. The CDR3 nucleotides read TGTGCCAGCAGTTTCCGTATGACACAGGGAGGGTACTATGGCTACACCTTC.

The chain carries TRBV2 and TRBJ1-5; D may be TRBD1 (6 bases). Germline CDR1 reads SNHLY; CDR2 reads FYNNEI. V lost 1 base and J lost 5, with 9 bases in between. The CDR3 sequence is 14 residues long. CDR3 loop: CASSEGGGYQPQHF. DNA for the CDR3: TGTGCCAGCAGTGAAGGTGGGGGCTATCAGCCCCAGCATTTT.

In this sample, this clone is large. The CDR3 DNA reads as TGTGCCAGCAGCTCCTCCCTTGGTGGGCTTGAGAGTTCCTACGAGCAGTACTTC. Its protein product is CASSSSLGGLESSYEQYF. V and J are TRBV7-9 and TRBJ2-7; D gene unclear. V was pared by 4 bases and J by 1 base, with 23 bases between. This CDR3 is built from 18 residues. The germline CDR1 and CDR2 sequences are SEHNR and FQNEAQ (reference sequence).

V usage is TRBV27 and J usage is TRBJ1-4, with a weak D call TRBD1 (6 bases). CDR1 MNHEY and CDR2 SMNVEV come from the germline V gene (reference sequence). V was clipped by 4 bases and J by 8 bases, with 23 bases between them. The CDR3 is 17 amino acids. CDR3: CASSSRQVASFGEKLFF. The DNA of the CDR3 is TGTGCCAGCAGTTCCCGACAGGTCGCAAGTTTTGGCGAAAAACTGTTTTTT.

This clone appeared a single time. The gene calls are TRBV27 and TRBJ1-1, with D possibly being TRBD1 (5 bases). In germline, CDR1 is MNHEY, CDR2 SMNVEV (reference sequence). This CDR3 spans 15 amino acids. V gave up 5 bases and J gave up 0 bases, with 13 bases separating them. CDR3 in amino acids: CASSGRGGMNTEAFF. CDR3 in DNA: TGTGCCAGCAGTGGGCGGGGCGGAATGAACACTGAAGCTTTCTTT.

This chain uses TRBV30 with TRBJ1-5; 8 bases match TRBD1. Germline loops: CDR1 GTSNPN, CDR2 SVGIG (reference sequence). V was pared by 3 bases and J by 2 bases, with 3 bases of the junction left unmatched. The CDR3 has 14 amino acids. CDR3 protein: CAWSGQGGNQPQHF. CDR3 nucleotides: TGTGCCTGGAGCGGACAGGGAGGCAATCAGCCCCAGCATTTT.

This chain connects TRBV19 to TRBJ1-2; D is undetermined. The V and J ends lost 9 bases and 4 bases respectively, with 12 bases between them. The CDR3 contains 12 residues. Germline lookup yields CDR1 LNHDA and CDR2 SQIVND (reference sequence). The CDR3 here is CARTTTLYGYTF. CDR3 DNA sequence: TGTGCCAGGACTACAACCCTCTATGGCTACACCTTC.

The rearrangement uses TRBV9 and TRBJ2-1, with a tentative D call TRBD2 (7 bases). CDR3 length equals 15 residues. V was clipped by 0 bases and J by 6 bases, with 13 bases between them. In germline, CDR1 is SGDLS, CDR2 YYNGEE. CDR3 in DNA: TGTGCCAGCAGCGTAGCGGGGGGCCCTTCCAATGAGCAGTTCTTC. Protein sequence: CASSVAGGPSNEQFF.

CDR3 in amino acids: CASSYSRETQYF. Written as DNA, the CDR3 is TGTGCCAGCAGTTACTCACGGGAGACCCAGTACTTC. V is TRBV6-5 and J is TRBJ2-5, with D uncertain. Per the germline V gene, CDR1 is MNHEY and CDR2 is SVGAGI. The CDR3 runs 12 residues. V was clipped by 0 bases and J by 5 bases, with 4 bases between them.

The V and J genes are TRBV5-6 and TRBJ1-4; weak D call: TRBD1 (6 bases). Germline V gene lookup returns CDR1 SGHDT and CDR2 YYEEEE. Trimming removed 3 bases from V and 8 bases from J, with 11 bases in between. The CDR3 is 13 residues long. This CDR3 is CASSSGGPEKLFF. The CDR3 DNA is TGTGCCAGCAGCTCGGGGGGGCCCGAAAAACTGTTTTTT.

The chain uses TRBV18 and TRBJ1-4; weak D call: TRBD1 (5 bases). The CDR3 is 15 residues long. Trimming stripped 6 bases from V and 5 bases from J, with 16 bases between. The germline CDR1 and CDR2 sequences are KGHSH and LQKENI. CDR3 amino acids: CASSLLEGLNEKLFF. As DNA, the CDR3 is TGTGCCAGCTCCCTCTTGGAGGGGCTGAATGAAAAACTGTTTTTT.

The CDR3 spells CASSARDSVYGYTF. The CDR3 DNA reads as TGTGCCAGCAGCGCACGGGACAGTGTCTATGGCTACACCTTC. This chain connects TRBV7-2 to TRBJ1-2; 7 bases align to TRBD1. The CDR3 loop spans 14 amino acids. V dropped 5 bases and J dropped 4; count of bases not matched to a gene: 7. Germline CDR1 is SGHTA and CDR2 is FQGNSA. The whole variable domain, filled in from reference TRBV7-2 and TRBJ1-2, reads GAGVSQSPSNKVTEKGKDVELRCDPISGHTALYWYRQSLGQGLEFLIYFQGNSAPDKSGLPSDRFSAERTGGSVSTLTIQRTQQEDSAVYLCASSARDSVYGYTFGSGTRLTVV.

The V call is TRBV7-8, the J call TRBJ1-1, with D perhaps TRBD1 (6 bases). V lost 5 bases and J 6 bases, leaving 10 bases between the germline ends. There are 12 residues in the CDR3. Germline lookup yields CDR1 SGHVS and CDR2 FQNEAQ. In DNA, the CDR3 is TGTGCCAGCAGCCCGGGACACTCTGAAGCTTTCTTT. This codes for CASSPGHSEAFF.

The table lists this clone with a few counts. The genes are TRBV6-1 and TRBJ1-2; 9 bases align to TRBD1. The CDR3 length is 14 residues. Losses at the gene ends were 6 bases for V and 4 bases for J; bases not matched to a gene: 6. Germline CDR1 and CDR2: MNHNS and SASEGT. In DNA, the CDR3 is TGTGCCAGCAGCCGGGACAGGGAGGCCTATGGCTACACCTTC. This encodes CASSRDREAYGYTF.

This clone occurred once. The rearrangement uses TRBV11-1 and TRBJ1-1; 11 bases agree with TRBD1. The CDR3 extends over 13 amino acids. CDR1 and CDR2 (germline): SGHAT, FQDESV (reference sequence). J gave up 6 bases and V 6 bases, and 3 bases lay outside the gene matches. In DNA form, the CDR3 reads TGTGCCAGCAGTCCGGGACAGGGGGCTGAAGCTTTCTTT. As protein: CASSPGQGAEAFF.